This T cell receptor (beta chain) was captured in a study of cytomegalovirus exposure and HLA in healthy donors. Study results and caveats: The classifier was said to identify cytomegalovirus status with high specificity and sensitivity.

Measured with immunoSEQ multiplex PCR; TCRdb has only the in-frame clones, and not every one. The sample records around 250,000 clones, 90% being singletons. On this clone itself: The antigen remains unidentified.

Trimming shortened V by 8 bases and J by 3 bases, and 14 bases separated the two germline ends. The germline V gene encodes CDR1 SNHLY and CDR2 FYNNEI. The CDR3 has 14 residues. The clonotype comes from a woman in her late teens or twenties in good health and CMV-seronegative. The sequencing input was PBMCs. The chain employs TRBV2 and TRBJ2-1; D is undetermined. The CDR3 spells CASFMAGSYNEQFF. The CDR3 nucleotides are TGTGCCAGCTTTATGGCAGGAAGCTACAATGAGCAGTTCTTC.